The source of this T cell receptor (beta chain) is a study of blood T cell repertoires in COVID-19. As for the study in general: The samples span acute and convalescent COVID-19 from the United States, Italy and Spain. PBMCs, B-cell-depleted T cells, or T cells were the source of the cDNA or gDNA that made up the material.

Trimming took 3 bases from V and 1 from J; bases not matched to a gene: 8. The length of the CDR3 is 16 residues. The germline V gene encodes CDR1 MNHEY and CDR2 SMNVEV (reference sequence). Seattle researchers signed up patients amid active infection and tracked them longitudinally. Original data processing: Reference gene primer amplification in the assay estimated nucleated cell counts. Here immunoSEQ multiplex PCR was the method, and the copy in TCRdb shows in-frame clones only, minus some. The DNA gave D and trimming, while V, J and clone size come from that table. The sample contains under 200,000 clones, roughly nine tenths of which appear only once.

The V call is TRBV27, the J call TRBJ1-1; 7 bases are a match to TRBD1. The sample taken for sequencing was peripheral blood. This clonotype was obtained from a woman in her sixties with COVID-19, enrolled during active disease. CDR3 amino acids: CASSFTTGVRNTEAFF. CDR3 bases: TGTGCCAGCAGTTTTACAACAGGGGTCCGGAACACTGAAGCTTTCTTT.